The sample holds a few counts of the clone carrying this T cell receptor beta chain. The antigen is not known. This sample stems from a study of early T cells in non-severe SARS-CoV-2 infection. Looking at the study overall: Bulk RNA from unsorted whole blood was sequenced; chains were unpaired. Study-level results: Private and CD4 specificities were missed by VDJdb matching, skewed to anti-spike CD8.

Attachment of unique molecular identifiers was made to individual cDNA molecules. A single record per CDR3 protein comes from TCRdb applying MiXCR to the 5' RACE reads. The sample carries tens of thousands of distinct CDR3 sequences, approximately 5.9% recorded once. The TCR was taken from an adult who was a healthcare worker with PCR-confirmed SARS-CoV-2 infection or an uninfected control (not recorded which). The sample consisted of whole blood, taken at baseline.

CDR3 residues: CASSQVLGAYNEQFF. The CDR3 DNA reads TGCGCCAGCAGCCAAGTACTAGGAGCCTACAATGAGCAGTTCTTC. The V and J genes are TRBV4-3 and TRBJ2-1; tentatively, D is TRBD2 (5 bases). This CDR3 has 15 amino acids. V lost 1 base, J lost 2 bases, and 9 bases lay in between. Germline CDR1 is LGHNA and CDR2 is YSLEER.